The rows below give T cell receptor beta chains drawn from one sample of a study of T cell responses to AZD1222 COVID-19 vaccine. Using immunoSEQ multiplex PCR, the repertoire was profiled, and TCRdb retains in-frame clones only, with some absent. This table holds 140,000 to 150,000 clones, approximately 91% found once. Specimen: peripheral blood, collected 28 days after the second AZD1222 dose. These receptors all come from an adult who received the AZD1222 COVID-19 vaccine. Each CDR3 is given with its conserved first and last residue. Each record gives: V gene, D gene, clone size, J gene, CDR3 DNA, CDR3 protein. D genes are given only for firm matches. Some rows have no size entry. The others give once, few or many, or a class for an expanded clone.

TRBV4-2	-	-	TRBJ1-1	TGTGCCAGCAGCCAAGAAGTGGCCCTGGGGACTGAAGCTTTCTTT	CASSQEVALGTEAFF
TRBV15	-	once	TRBJ2-7	TGTGCCACTACTCCAGCAGACTCCTACGAGCAGTACTTC	CATTPADSYEQYF
TRBV5-1	-	once	TRBJ1-2	TGCGCCAGCAGCGCGGGCCCGGGAGGTGGTCGTGGCTACACCTTC	CASSAGPGGGRGYTF
TRBV29-1	TRBD2	-	TRBJ2-7	TGCAGCGTTGGGGGAGCGGGAGCGGGGGAATACGAGCAGTACTTC	CSVGGAGAGEYEQYF
TRBV18	-	-	TRBJ2-3	TGTGCCAGCTCACCTCTGGGTGGTAGCGGTAGCACAGATACGCAGTATTTT	CASSPLGGSGSTDTQYF
TRBV13	-	once	TRBJ2-5	TGTGCCAGCAGCTCCCGTATGGCCGTAAGGTACCAAGAGACCCAGTACTTC	CASSSRMAVRYQETQYF
TRBV9	-	-	TRBJ2-3	TGTGCCAGCAGCGTAGAGGGACAAGGTACAGATACGCAGTATTTT	CASSVEGQGTDTQYF
TRBV6-5	-	-	TRBJ2-7	TGTGCCAGCAGAGCCTCCGGGACACGCCCTACCGAGCAGTACTTC	CASRASGTRPTEQYF
TRBV27	TRBD1	once	TRBJ1-1	TGTGCCAGCAGGAGACAGGGCGACTCTGAAGCTTTCTTT	CASRRQGDSEAFF
TRBV2	-	-	TRBJ2-3	TGTGCCAGCAGTGAAGGCACAGATACGCAGTATTTT	CASSEGTDTQYF
TRBV5-1	TRBD1	-	TRBJ2-2	TGCGCCAGCAGCAGCCGACAGGGAAGCACCGGGGAGCTGTTTTTT	CASSSRQGSTGELFF
TRBV15	-	-	TRBJ2-5	TGTGCCACCACCGGGGCGGTTCAAGAGACCCAGTACTTC	CATTGAVQETQYF
TRBV4-1	-	-	TRBJ1-3	TGCGCCAGCAGCCCCGCCCGTGGAAACACCATATATTTT	CASSPARGNTIYF
TRBV19	-	-	TRBJ2-1	TGTGCCAGTAGTACTTCCGGGGGCCGTATACCCTCCTACAATGAGCAGTTCTTC	CASSTSGGRIPSYNEQFF
TRBV19	-	-	TRBJ2-3	TGTGCCAGTAGTACCAGGGGTAGTATCACAGATACGCAGTATTTT	CASSTRGSITDTQYF
TRBV19	TRBD2	-	TRBJ2-1	TGTGCCAGTAGTATAGCTTTTACTAGCGGGAGGGCCGTGGCAAATGAGCAGTTCTTC	CASSIAFTSGRAVANEQFF
TRBV30	-	-	TRBJ1-4	TGTGCCTGGAGTCAGACTAATGAAAAACTGTTTTTT	CAWSQTNEKLFF
TRBV2	-	-	TRBJ1-2	TGTGCCAGCAGTGAACGTCAGGGCATGAGCTACACCTTC	CASSERQGMSYTF
TRBV20-1	-	-	TRBJ1-1	TGCAGTGCTCGTGCTGGGACTTCACGGAACACTGAAGCTTTCTTT	CSARAGTSRNTEAFF
TRBV3-1/TRBV3-2	-	-	TRBJ2-7	TGTGCCAGCAGCCAAGTTGCGGCCAGGTCAACCTACGAGCAGTACTTC	CASSQVAARSTYEQYF
TRBV4-1	TRBD1	-	TRBJ2-3	TGCGCCAGCAGCCAAGATCCCCAGGGGGCTCGATTAGATACGCAGTATTTT	CASSQDPQGARLDTQYF
TRBV15	TRBD2	few	TRBJ2-7	TGTGCCACCAGCAGAGCGGCTAGCGGGAGAATCCACGTTTCGCAGTACTTC	CATSRAASGRIHVSQYF
TRBV12-3/TRBV12-4	TRBD2	-	TRBJ2-1	TGTGCCAGCAGTAGCGGGAGATCAAAGTTCTTC	CASSSGRSKFF
TRBV10-2	-	once	TRBJ1-1	TGCGCCAGCAGTGAATTCGGGAACGGGGGGAGCACTGAAGCTTTCTTT	CASSEFGNGGSTEAFF
TRBV2	-	-	TRBJ1-5	TGTGCCAGCAGTGAAGGACGGACTAGCAATCAGCCCCAGCATTTT	CASSEGRTSNQPQHF
TRBV6-2/TRBV6-3	TRBD1	-	TRBJ1-5	TGTGCCAGCAGTTACTCGATTTTACGGGGGACAGGGGGAATATGGGCCCAGCATTTT	CASSYSILRGTGGIWAQHF
TRBV7-2	TRBD2	-	TRBJ2-1	TGTGCCAGCAGCTGGGAGCGGGGGGTCCCCTACAATGAGCAGTTCTTC	CASSWERGVPYNEQFF
TRBV5-1	-	-	TRBJ1-3	TGCGCCAGCAGCCTGACCGGCTCTGGAAACACCATATATTTT	CASSLTGSGNTIYF
TRBV4-1	-	-	TRBJ1-1	TGCGCCAGCAGCCAAGTTACCGGGGCCCGTGAAGCTTTCTTT	CASSQVTGAREAFF
TRBV27	TRBD1	-	TRBJ1-1	TGTGCCAGCAGCGTAACAGGGGGCTTAGGCACTGAAGCTTTCTTT	CASSVTGGLGTEAFF
TRBV25-1	-	-	TRBJ1-1	TGTGCCAGCAGCCCACCCCCCGGAAGAAACACTGAAGCTTTCTTT	CASSPPPGRNTEAFF
TRBV2	TRBD2	-	TRBJ2-1	TGTGCCAGCACCCCCACGGGACTAGAGGGCAATGAGCAGTTCTTC	CASTPTGLEGNEQFF
TRBV5-5	TRBD1	-	TRBJ1-5	TGTGCCAGCAGCTTGGGGGCAGGGGGGAACAATCAGCCCCAGCATTTT	CASSLGAGGNNQPQHF
TRBV30	TRBD2	-	TRBJ2-3	TGTGCCTGGAGTCGGATAGCGGGAGCGAGCACAGATACGCAGTATTTT	CAWSRIAGASTDTQYF
TRBV9	TRBD1	-	TRBJ1-4	TGTGCCAGCAGCGGGGGACAGGCAACTAATGAAAAACTGTTTTTT	CASSGGQATNEKLFF
TRBV5-1	TRBD1	-	TRBJ1-1	TGCGCCAGCAGCGGGGACAGGGCGATGAACACTGAAGCTTTCTTT	CASSGDRAMNTEAFF
TRBV24-1	TRBD1	-	TRBJ2-1	TGTGCCACCAGTGATTCCCGGGACAGGGAGCAGTTCTTC	CATSDSRDREQFF
TRBV6-5	-	-	TRBJ1-2	TGTGCCAGCCGGGACACGTCCTATGGCTACACCTTC	CASRDTSYGYTF
TRBV12-3/TRBV12-4	-	-	TRBJ1-5	TGTGCCAGCGCCAGGACAGTAAATCAGCCCCAGCATTTT	CASARTVNQPQHF
TRBV5-1	-	-	TRBJ1-1	TGCGCCAGCAGCTTGGCTCGGGAGGCGAACACTGAAGCTTTCTTT	CASSLAREANTEAFF
TRBV18	-	few	TRBJ1-1	TGTGCCAGCTCACCGGGACGGTATATGAACACTGAAGCTTTCTTT	CASSPGRYMNTEAFF
TRBV12-5	-	-	TRBJ1-3	TGTGCTAGTGGTCCAAACGGTTGGGTCACCACCATATATTTT	CASGPNGWVTTIYF
TRBV19	TRBD1	few	TRBJ1-6	TGTGCCAGCGTCTCGGACAGGTCTAATTCACCCCTCCACTTT	CASVSDRSNSPLHF
TRBV19	-	once	TRBJ1-2	TGTGCCAGTAGTGGGTCGGTCCTAAATGGCTACACCTTC	CASSGSVLNGYTF
TRBV28	-	-	TRBJ1-1	TGTGCCAGCAGTTTTCAACCCCCTGGGATGAACACTGAAGCTTTCTTT	CASSFQPPGMNTEAFF
TRBV4-1	TRBD1	-	TRBJ2-7	TGCGCCAGCAGCCAAGAACAGGGGTACTTCTACGAGCAGTACTTC	CASSQEQGYFYEQYF
TRBV5-1	TRBD1	-	TRBJ2-2	TGCGCCAGCAGCCCCTACCCGGGACAGGCTAACACCGGGGAGCTGTTTTTT	CASSPYPGQANTGELFF
TRBV9	-	-	TRBJ2-7	TGTGCCAGCAGCCGCGGAACCGGGACTACGAGGGGGGAGCAGTACTTC	CASSRGTGTTRGEQYF
TRBV6-6	-	-	TRBJ1-3	TGTGCCAGCAGTTACGGCGCGACTGGAAACACCATATATTTT	CASSYGATGNTIYF
TRBV19	-	-	TRBJ1-5	TGTGTCACCGACAGATGGGATCAGCCCCAGCATTTT	CVTDRWDQPQHF
TRBV9	-	once	TRBJ1-6	TGTGCCAGCAGCGTAGGTCCCCAGGGCAATTCACCCCTCCACTTT	CASSVGPQGNSPLHF
TRBV27	-	-	TRBJ2-7	TGTGCCAGCAGTTCTGTCCCTTCCTACGAGCAGTACTTC	CASSSVPSYEQYF
TRBV3-1/TRBV3-2	-	-	TRBJ2-6	TGTGCCAGCAGCCAAGCCTCCTGGGCCAACGTCCTGACTTTC	CASSQASWANVLTF